This T cell receptor (beta chain) was captured in a study of T cell repertoires in cytomegalovirus infection. In the study overall: TCR beta signatures that were public indicated CMV infection and matching HLA type.

Germline loops: CDR1 SQVTM, CDR2 ANQGSEA. The CDR3 consists of 15 residues. In the case of this clonotype: The antigen is undetermined.

TCRdb independently ran MiXCR on the reads; one entry per CDR3 protein. The table shows some 400,000 distinct CDR3 sequences, with over 15% occurring only once. Findings and caveats of the study: Cumulated frequencies of public TCR beta families served to identify carriers of CMV plus the relevant HLA. Clonotype analysis showed dominance of the ex vivo response by HLA-C-restricted CMV-specific TCR beta clonotypes.

The receptor was isolated from a human donor in good health (CMV status not recorded). Some clones in this sample may be carry-over from other donors' samples. The V call is TRBV29-1, the J call TRBJ2-2; tentatively, D is TRBD1 (6 bases). The source material was PBMCs. The CDR3 region is CRDFGDTTNTGELFF. CDR3 bases: TGCAGGGACTTTGGGGACACTACGAACACCGGGGAGCTGTTTTTT.